A single sample gave rise to the 22 T cell receptor beta chains below, sequenced in a study of shared clonotypes between healthy human individuals. The repertoire was sequenced with immunoSEQ multiplex PCR; TCRdb's copy has only in-frame clones and lacks some. This table has around 430,000 clones, around 79% appearing once. The sequencing input was PBMCs. These receptors were taken from a woman aged 40 to 50 in good health. Some clones in this sample may be carry-over from other donors' samples.

This clone was picked up one time. V is TRBV19 and J is TRBJ1-5; 7 bases are shared with TRBD1. Trimming cost V 6 bases and J 6 bases; bases outside gene matches: 17. The CDR3 is made up of 17 amino acids. Per the germline V gene, CDR1 is LNHDA and CDR2 is SQIVND (reference sequence). The DNA for the CDR3 is TGTGCCAGTAGCACCCCCTGGGGGCAGGGGGTGGTTCAGCCCCAGCATTTT. It encodes CASSTPWGQGVVQPQHF.

The chain couples TRBV7-9 to TRBJ2-7; maybe TRBD2 (5 bases). This CDR3 is 13 amino acids long. With 1 base removed from V and 2 bases from J, the gap between germline ends came to 6 bases. Germline-derived CDR1 and CDR2 are SEHNR and FQNEAQ (reference sequence). Written as DNA, the CDR3 is TGTGCCAGCAGCTTAGAACTAGCCTACGAGCAGTACTTC. It codes for CASSLELAYEQYF.

The chain has TRBV28 and TRBJ1-5; D is perhaps TRBD1 (6 bases). V was trimmed by 5 bases and J by 7 bases, leaving 18 bases between them. From germline, CDR1 is MDHEN and CDR2 SYDVKM. The CDR3 is made up of 15 amino acids. The CDR3 nucleotides are TGTGCCAGCAGTCCCGCGGGGGGGGGCGGGCAGCCCCAGCATTTT. This gives the protein CASSPAGGGGQPQHF.

The chain is built from TRBV6-1 and TRBJ2-7; weak D call: TRBD2 (5 bases). V lost 3 bases and J lost 9, with 12 bases in between. The germline CDR1 and CDR2 sequences are MNHNS and SASEGT. This CDR3 is built from 12 residues. CDR3 nucleotides: TGTGCCAGCAGTGACCAACCCCGGGGGCAGTACTTC. This codes for CASSDQPRGQYF.

Ten or more counts support this clone. The gene calls are TRBV27 and TRBJ1-1; 7 nucleotides agree with TRBD1. In germline, CDR1 is MNHEY, CDR2 SMNVEV (reference sequence). Losses at the gene ends were 5 bases for V and 3 bases for J; bases not matched to a gene: 6. This CDR3 spans 14 amino acids. CDR3 bases: TGTGCCAGCAGTAGGACAGGTGGGTACACTGAAGCTTTCTTT. Its translation: CASSRTGGYTEAFF.

This clone has only one observation. The chain couples TRBV6-5 to TRBJ1-1; D may be TRBD1 (5 bases). This CDR3 has 13 amino acids. Germline V gene data show CDR1 as MNHEY and CDR2 as SVGAGI. The V end was cut by 5 bases, the J end by 2 bases, with 9 bases between. CDR3 nucleotide sequence: TGTGCCAGCAGTGGGACGTCAAACACTGAAGCTTTCTTT. This translates into CASSGTSNTEAFF.

This clone was recorded at least ten times. The chain combines TRBV11-3 with TRBJ2-2; possibly TRBD2 for D (6 bases). Germline CDR1 and CDR2: SGHNT and YENEEA. CDR3 length equals 17 residues. The V gene lost 3 bases and the J gene lost 0 bases, with 14 bases spanning the gap. For the CDR3, the DNA is TGTGCCAGCAGCTTTTTCGGAGGGAAGCCGAACACCGGGGAGCTGTTTTTT. This codes for CASSFFGGKPNTGELFF.

This clone was recorded a few times. The V and J genes are TRBV6-5 and TRBJ2-2; D perhaps matches TRBD2 (5 bases). This CDR3 has 15 residues. Trimming cost V 0 bases and J 6 bases, with 11 bases left between them. Germline V gene lookup returns CDR1 MNHEY and CDR2 SVGAGI. CDR3 sequence (DNA): TGTGCCAGCAGTTACTCGAGGGCCTGGGCCGGGGAGCTGTTTTTT. Translating it yields CASSYSRAWAGELFF.

V is TRBV19 and J is TRBJ1-6; tentative D call: TRBD1 (5 bases). Trimming shortened V by 3 bases and J by 8 bases, and 8 bases separated the two germline ends. The CDR3 is 13 amino acids. Germline V CDR1 and CDR2: LNHDA, SQIVND (reference sequence). The CDR3 is CASSMIGDSPLHF. The DNA for the CDR3 is TGTGCCAGTAGTATGATAGGGGATTCACCCCTCCACTTT.

CDR3 protein: CASSSQVSGPYNEQFF. CDR3 in DNA: TGTGCCAGCAGCTCCCAGGTTAGCGGACCCTACAATGAGCAGTTCTTC. This chain joins TRBV7-6 and TRBJ2-1; D perhaps matches TRBD2 (6 bases). The CDR3 is 16 amino acids. V dropped 4 bases and J dropped 2 bases, with 15 bases sitting between them. The germline gives CDR1 SGHVS, CDR2 FNYEAQ. The full variable domain, completed using reference TRBV7-6 and TRBJ2-1, is GAGVSQSPRYKVTKRGQDVALRCDPISGHVSLYWYRQALGQGPEFLTYFNYEAQQDKSGLPNDRFSAERPEGSISTLTIQRTEQRDSAMYRCASSSQVSGPYNEQFFGPGTRLTVL.

This rearrangement joins TRBV25-1 to TRBJ1-2; 11 bases line up with TRBD1. CDR3 length equals 18 residues. CDR1 is MGHDK, CDR2 SYGVNS, per germline. With 2 bases clipped from V and 4 bases from J, the junction kept 12 bases outside the gene matches. The CDR3 sequence is CASSEPSGTGGRGYGYTF. The DNA for the CDR3 is TGTGCCAGCAGTGAACCATCCGGGACAGGGGGAAGGGGCTATGGCTACACCTTC.

The sample holds many counts of this clone. The rearrangement joins TRBV4-3 to TRBJ2-6, with D uncertain. Looked up from germline, CDR1 is LGHNA and CDR2 is YSLEER. This CDR3 comprises 15 residues. V dropped 1 base and J dropped 3 bases, with 7 bases sitting between them. This chain's CDR3 is CASSQGTHGANVLTF. The CDR3 region has the DNA TGCGCCAGCAGCCAAGGGACCCATGGGGCCAACGTCCTGACTTTC.

V and J are TRBV7-2 and TRBJ1-2, with unresolved D. Germline CDR1 and CDR2: SGHTA and FQGNSA. The germline V and J ends were trimmed by 1 base and 4 bases, with 10 bases remaining between them. The CDR3 covers 14 residues. The CDR3, as DNA: TGTGCCAGCAGCTTAGGGTCTACTGGCTATGGCTACACCTTC. It is translated as CASSLGSTGYGYTF.

The rearrangement joins TRBV9 to TRBJ2-7, with D possibly called TRBD1 or TRBD2 (5 bases each). The V and J ends lost 3 bases and 3 bases respectively, with 16 bases between them. The length of the CDR3 is 15 residues. Looked up from germline, CDR1 is SGDLS and CDR2 is YYNGEE. The CDR3 loop is CASSGPGPRDYEQYF. The CDR3 DNA reads as TGTGCCAGCAGCGGCCCGGGGCCAAGGGACTACGAGCAGTACTTC.

The rearrangement uses TRBV11-2 and TRBJ2-3; 11 bases match TRBD2. Germline CDR1 and CDR2: SGHAT and FQNNGV. After removal of 3 bases from V and 6 bases from J, the junction contained 8 bases not matched to a gene. The CDR3 sequence is 16 residues long. CDR3 DNA sequence: TGTGCCAGCAGCTTCGGGCCCTCTAGCGGGAGGGATACGCAGTATTTT. Its translation is CASSFGPSSGRDTQYF.

The chain has TRBV6-1 and TRBJ1-1; D not resolved. V was clipped by 5 bases and J by 5 bases, with 12 bases between them. Germline values: CDR1 MNHNS, CDR2 SASEGT. This CDR3 is built from 13 residues. The CDR3 DNA follows: TGTGCCAGCAGTTCGATGGAGAGGACTGAAGCTTTCTTT. Translation gives CASSSMERTEAFF.

The genes are TRBV11-3 and TRBJ2-5, with 11 bases aligning to TRBD1. Losses at the gene ends were 4 bases for V and 2 bases for J; bases not matched to a gene: 9. The CDR3 loop spans 17 amino acids. From germline, CDR1 is SGHNT and CDR2 YENEEA. The CDR3 nucleotides read TGTGCCAGCAGCTCCAGAACCGGGGACAGGGGGCAAGAGACCCAGTACTTC. Translating gives CASSSRTGDRGQETQYF.

The chain couples TRBV14 to TRBJ1-2; no definite D call. Trimming took 4 bases from V and 6 from J, leaving 12 bases between them. Germline-derived CDR1 and CDR2 are SGHDN and FVKESK. The length of the CDR3 is 13 residues. The CDR3 loop reads CASSPAGNHGYTF. CDR3 nucleotides: TGTGCCAGCAGCCCAGCCGGGAATCATGGCTACACCTTC.

This clone came up once. The gene calls are TRBV5-6 and TRBJ2-7, with D perhaps TRBD1 or TRBD2 (5 bases each). Trimming left V 5 bases short and J 5 bases short, with 20 bases between. CDR3 size: 15 residues. The V gene's germline CDR1 is SGHDT and CDR2 YYEEEE. CDR3 protein: CASRTLGDTGDEQYF. CDR3 nucleotides: TGTGCCAGCAGAACCCTGGGGGATACTGGCGACGAGCAGTACTTC.

V and J are TRBV18 and TRBJ2-4; TRBD1 is a possible D gene (5 bases). V lost 0 bases to trimming and J lost 0 bases, with 12 bases between them. This CDR3 is 17 amino acids long. Germline CDR1 is KGHSH and CDR2 is LQKENI. The CDR3 DNA reads as TGTGCCAGCTCACCACCAGGGGTGGGCTTAGCCAAAAACATTCAGTACTTC. Translated: CASSPPGVGLAKNIQYF.

In its sample, this clone was seen many times. V usage is TRBV25-1 and J usage is TRBJ2-7; 10 positions match TRBD1. The ends lost 3 bases at V and 4 bases at J; junction bases unmatched: 3. Germline V gene lookup returns CDR1 MGHDK and CDR2 SYGVNS. The CDR3 has 14 residues. The CDR3 DNA reads TGTGCCAGCAGTGACCGGGACAGGGGTTACGAGCAGTACTTC. Its translation: CASSDRDRGYEQYF.

With regard to this clone: This likely traces to a read error, being one base from a far larger clone. This sequence joins TRBV28 and TRBJ1-1; D not resolved. This CDR3 region has 14 residues. The germline gives CDR1 MDHEN, CDR2 SYDVKM. Here the CDR3 DNA reads TGTGCCAGCAGCCCCCCCAAGATGAACACTGGAGCTTTCTTT. It encodes CASSPPKMNTGAFF.